A single T cell receptor beta chain is shown here with its context. Its antigen is still unknown. This entry comes from a study of identical twins. General study results and limits: Instead of following the same donors, the conclusions were based on cross-sectional statistical analysis. Beta out-of-frame sequences displayed a weaker excess of sharing between twins. Abundant beta clonotypes from cord blood bore fewer insertions; memory repertoires lacked this pattern.

MiXCR, applied by TCRdb to the 5' RACE reads, yields one record per CDR3 protein. This sample carries about 890,000 distinct CDR3 sequences, 9% to 15% of them seen once, and the ten largest clones take about 1.6%. This CDR3 spans 15 amino acids. Germline-derived CDR1 and CDR2 are MGHRA and YSYEKL. V was clipped by 3 bases and J by 5 bases; unmatched bases: 6. Among all donors, each was a healthy Caucasian. The same data also contributed to another study, on yellow fever vaccine responses in identical twins.

Sequenced material: PBMCs. This chain links TRBV4-1 with TRBJ2-1; TRBD2 matches at 8 bases. The TCR was taken from a woman in her late teens or twenties in good health. The CDR3 DNA follows: TGCGCCAGCAGCCATGAATTAGCGGGAAACAATGAGCAGTTCTTC. It codes for CASSHELAGNNEQFF.